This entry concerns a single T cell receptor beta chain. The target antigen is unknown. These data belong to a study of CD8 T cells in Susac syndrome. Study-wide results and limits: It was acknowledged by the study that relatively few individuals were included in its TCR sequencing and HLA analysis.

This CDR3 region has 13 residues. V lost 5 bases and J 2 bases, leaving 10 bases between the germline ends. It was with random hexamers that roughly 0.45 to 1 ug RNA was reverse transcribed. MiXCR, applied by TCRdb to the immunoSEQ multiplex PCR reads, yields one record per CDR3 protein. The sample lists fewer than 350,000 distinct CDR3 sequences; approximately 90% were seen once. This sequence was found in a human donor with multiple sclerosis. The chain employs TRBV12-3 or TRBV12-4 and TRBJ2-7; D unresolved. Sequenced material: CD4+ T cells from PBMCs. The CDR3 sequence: CASSPQAAYEQYF. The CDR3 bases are TGTGCCAGCAGTCCCCAGGCCGCCTACGAGCAGTACTTC.